This T cell receptor (beta chain) was retrieved from a study of identical twins (TCRdb year 2016). Turning to the overall study: To test whether fetal clonotypes persist, this study deep-sequenced TCR alpha and beta repertoires from monozygotic twins, from unrelated adults of various ages, and from cord blood. Replicate twin experiments were performed at different times using different library preparation protocols to rule out contamination. What the study reported, not specific to this receptor: Out-of-frame TCR alpha sequences shared between twins showed an excess of low generation-probability sequences compared with coincidental sharing between unrelated individuals. Out-of-frame TCR alpha sharing in monozygotic twins was systematically underestimated by recombination models, whereas sharing between unrelated individuals was in agreement with the recombination models. Because the same donors could not be followed over many years, the conclusions depended on cross-sectional statistical analysis. Abundant cord blood beta clonotypes had fewer insertions, young adult naive repertoires showed a similar but weaker trend, and memory repertoires showed no such trend. Excess twin sharing in beta out-of-frame sequences was weaker because fewer shared sequences lowered the signal-to-noise ratio. Invariant T cells such as MAIT and iNKT could partly confound zero-insertion analyses, although diverse VJ usage argued against such confounding for most clonotypes.

As to this clonotype: Its antigen target is currently unknown. No much larger clone exists at a distance of one base, and base qualities are not known.

Library generation was performed with 5' RACE. This sample was sequenced with an Illumina HiSeq 2000. A universal primer binding site was added through template switching, and the final cDNA carried a unique molecular identifier so that TCR cDNA molecules could be counted accurately. First-strand cDNA for TCR alpha and beta chains was synthesized from specific primers in the conserved constant-segment region. To control for contamination, every cDNA library carried two barcodes: a SMART-Mk sample barcode plus Illumina barcodes. Two successive PCR steps introduced TruSeq adapter sequences along with Illumina sample barcodes. Sequencing of the TCR alpha and beta cDNA libraries was done on the Illumina HiSeq platform using custom primers. Per the authors' processing: Unique molecular identifiers were extracted from raw reads with MiGEC, and CDR3 positions were determined with MiXCR. For each individual, recombination models were inferred using an EM algorithm with the repgenHMM and IGoR tools. The tcR package in R was used for shared clonotype analysis, with sharing normalized by the product of cloneset sizes. Out-of-frame nonproductive sequences were analyzed to study raw recombination free of thymic and clonal selection effects. TCRdb reanalyzed the raw reads on its own, using fastp at Q25 for trimming and MiXCR for clone calling, and kept in-frame beta chains. For every CDR3 protein sequence, its rows merge into one entry that carries the most common genes and DNA. TCRdb's processing, not the authors', yielded these V and J calls. A total of roughly 350,000 distinct CDR3 sequences appear in this sample, roughly an eighth of them only once. The ten largest clones capture around 6.9% of the sample.

Every donor was a healthy Caucasian. The twin cohort comprised three pairs of female monozygotic twins, all aged about 18 to 30 years. Positive isolation kits from Invitrogen were used to isolate the CD4+ and CD8+ T cell populations. The CDR3, from cysteine to phenylalanine, totals 16 residues. The CDR3 DNA has 48 bases and is translated from base 1. V and J are trimmed by 6 bases and 2 bases, and the gene matches miss 5 bases of the junction. The germline V gene gives CDR1 as WSHSY and CDR2 as SAAADI. The same sample was also studied in work on yellow fever vaccine responses in identical twins. As the second study states: The T cell response to vaccination in identical twins was reported by the authors to appear partly convergent and partly personalized. The study precisely tracked vaccine-responding T cell clones in identical twins.

The sample consisted of CD8+ T cells sorted from blood. In this chain, TRBV10-2 is recombined with TRBJ2-2, with 11 bases aligning to TRBD1. This TCR derives from a woman aged 18-30 years in good health. The CDR3 region has the sequence CASREDRGRNTGELFF. Read as DNA, the sequence is TGCGCCAGCAGGGAGGACAGGGGGCGAAACACCGGGGAGCTGTTTTTT.